This T cell receptor beta chain was retrieved from a study of graft-versus-host responses after intestinal transplantation. With regard to this clone: What it binds is unknown.

Profiling relied on immunoSEQ multiplex PCR, and the TCRdb table lists in-frame clones only, not all of them. The table lists around 20,000 clones, 85% to 95% of them singletons, with roughly 43% in the top ten. Notes on the study in general: Clonal ratios of graft-versus-host to host-versus-graft in allografts were high for patients exhibiting graft-donor T cell macrochimerism.

V lost 6 bases and J lost 9; bases outside the gene matches: 5. The CDR3 covers 13 residues. Germline V gene data show CDR1 as SNHLY and CDR2 as FYNNEI. The chain combines TRBV2 with TRBJ1-5; 10 bases are a match to TRBD1. The input for sequencing was PBMCs, taken roughly 260 days after intestinal transplant. The clonotype was recovered from a human patient who received an intestinal transplant, so some T cells may come from the graft donor. The CDR3 reads CASRGTGASPQHF. The CDR3 coding sequence is TGTGCCAGCAGGGGGACAGGGGCTTCGCCCCAGCATTTT.